The 5 T cell receptor beta chains in this list originate from one sample, sequenced in a study of identical twins. A single record per CDR3 protein comes from TCRdb applying MiXCR to the 5' RACE reads. Counted here are around 220,000 distinct CDR3 sequences, 8% to 11% occurring once; the ten biggest clones make up 8% to 10%. The source material was memory T cells sorted from blood. The receptors were sampled from a man aged 50-60 years in good health.

This clonotype occurred many times. This chain uses TRBV7-9 with TRBJ2-5, with D hard to call. The CDR3 totals 16 residues. Germline lookup yields CDR1 SEHNR and CDR2 FQNEAQ (reference sequence). The ends were cut back, 2 bases at V and 1 base at J, with 14 bases in the middle. CDR3 in DNA: TGTGCCAGCAGCTTAATTGTGTGGGGTGGCCAAGAGACCCAGTACTTC. It yields the protein CASSLIVWGGQETQYF.

This clonotype was seen repeatedly, ten times or more. The chain combines TRBV12-3 or TRBV12-4 with TRBJ1-1, with 10 bases aligning to TRBD1. Trimming removed 6 bases from V and 3 bases from J; junction bases left unmatched: 7. CDR3 length equals 15 residues. The CDR3 is CASRRQGAQHTEAFF. CDR3 nucleotides: TGTGCCAGCAGGAGACAGGGGGCGCAGCACACTGAAGCTTTCTTT.

J is TRBJ1-2 and V is TRBV20-1; D ambiguous. The V gene's germline CDR1 is DFQATT and CDR2 SNEGSKA (reference sequence). The CDR3 totals 13 residues. V was trimmed by 7 bases and J by 6 bases, leaving 18 bases between them. The CDR3 sequence is CSGLSRAPHGYTF. CDR3 nucleotide sequence: TGCAGTGGCCTCTCCCGGGCACCCCATGGCTACACCTTC.

This clonotype was found many times. The chain couples TRBV27 to TRBJ2-2; TRBD1 matches at 9 bases. Per the germline V gene, CDR1 is MNHEY and CDR2 is SMNVEV (reference sequence). The trim removed 1 base at V and 6 bases at J, leaving 6 bases unmatched. This CDR3 has 16 amino acids. CDR3 sequence reads: CASSLYRTGVAGELFF. The DNA of the CDR3 is TGTGCCAGCAGTTTATACAGGACAGGGGTAGCCGGGGAGCTGTTTTTT.

This clonotype was observed at least ten times. The V and J genes are TRBV6-2 or TRBV6-3 and TRBJ2-3; possible D gene TRBD2, 6 bases. V was clipped by 2 bases and J by 4 bases, with 16 bases between them. This CDR3 region has 16 residues. Germline lookup yields CDR1 MNHEY and CDR2 SVGEGT. The CDR3 loop reads CASSYLAGSASDTQYF. The CDR3 region has the DNA TGTGCCAGCAGTTACCTAGCCGGGAGCGCGTCAGATACGCAGTATTTT.